A single sample is the source of the 22 T cell receptor beta chains below, sequenced in a study of blood T cell repertoires in COVID-19. The table came from immunoSEQ multiplex PCR; TCRdb's copy has only in-frame clones and leaves some out. The table includes roughly 300,000 clones, approximately 90% detected once. The material sequenced was peripheral blood. The receptors derive from a woman aged 25-40 years with COVID-19, enrolled during active disease.

The rearrangement uses TRBV5-6 and TRBJ2-7, with D tentatively TRBD2 (5 bases). CDR1 and CDR2 from the germline V gene are SGHDT and YYEEEE. The V gene lost 4 bases and the J gene lost 6 bases, with 17 bases spanning the gap. The CDR3 is 14 amino acids. The CDR3 reads CASSPPGWLGEQYF. In DNA, the CDR3 is TGTGCCAGCAGCCCCCCGGGATGGTTGGGCGAGCAGTACTTC.

The chain couples TRBV29-1 to TRBJ2-1; D unresolved. The length of the CDR3 is 15 residues. The ends were cut back, 0 bases at V and 1 base at J, with 10 bases in the middle. The V gene's germline CDR1 is SQVTM and CDR2 ANQGSEA. The CDR3 sequence is CSVEDLNRSYNEQFF. In DNA, the CDR3 is TGCAGCGTTGAAGATCTTAACAGATCCTACAATGAGCAGTTCTTC.

The chain has TRBV10-2 and TRBJ2-1; the D is unclear. CDR3 length equals 10 residues. V was clipped by 4 bases and J by 8 bases, with 3 bases between them. CDR1 and CDR2 from the germline V gene are WSHSY and SAAADI. Here the CDR3 reads CASSGHEQFF. CDR3 DNA sequence: TGCGCCAGCAGTGGGCATGAGCAGTTCTTC.

V gene TRBV24-1 combines with J gene TRBJ2-3; 11 bases line up with TRBD2. Germline trimming cut 4 bases from V and 2 bases from J; bases unmatched to any gene: 4. The germline CDR1 and CDR2 sequences are KGHDR and SFDVKD. The CDR3 sequence is 16 residues long. The CDR3 DNA is TGTGCCACCAGTGAGCTAGCGGGAGGCGACACAGATACGCAGTATTTT. Translation gives CATSELAGGDTDTQYF.

This CDR3 reads CASSLAPSGEQFF. The CDR3 coding sequence is TGTGCCAGCAGCTTAGCCCCTAGCGGTGAGCAGTTCTTC. The V call is TRBV7-2, the J call TRBJ2-1; 7 nucleotides match TRBD2. V lost 0 bases and J lost 9; bases outside the gene matches: 2. The CDR3 contains 13 residues. Germline CDR1 and CDR2: SGHTA and FQGNSA.

This chain links TRBV7-2 with TRBJ2-3; TRBD2 matches at 7 bases. Trimming took 8 bases from V and 3 from J; bases not matched to a gene: 11. Germline V gene data show CDR1 as SGHTA and CDR2 as FQGNSA. CDR3 length equals 15 residues. DNA of the CDR3: TGTGCCAGCTCCTTCGCGGGGGTCGGGACAGATACGCAGTATTTT. It specifies CASSFAGVGTDTQYF. Full variable domain (remainder filled in from reference TRBV7-2 and TRBJ2-3): GAGVSQSPSNKVTEKGKDVELRCDPISGHTALYWYRQSLGQGLEFLIYFQGNSAPDKSGLPSDRFSAERTGGSVSTLTIQRTQQEDSAVYLCASSFAGVGTDTQYFGPGTRLTVL.

The J gene is TRBJ1-3, the V gene TRBV7-9; TRBD1 aligns across 7 bases. V lost 4 bases to trimming and J lost 0 bases; unmatched junction nucleotides: 6. Germline V CDR1 and CDR2: SEHNR, FQNEAQ (reference sequence). The CDR3 is made up of 16 amino acids. CDR3 DNA sequence: TGTGCCAGCAGCTCAGTGACAGGGCCCTCTGGAAACACCATATATTTT. This gives the protein CASSSVTGPSGNTIYF.

V and J are TRBV5-1 and TRBJ1-4; D possibly corresponds to TRBD1 (6 bases). V gave up 1 base and J gave up 7 bases, with 14 bases separating them. This CDR3 contains 15 residues. The germline V gene has CDR1 SGHRS and CDR2 YFSETQ. CDR3 in DNA: TGCGCCAGCAGCTTGTGGGGGGGCGTAGGTGAAAAACTGTTTTTT. It encodes CASSLWGGVGEKLFF. Full variable domain (outside the CDR3, taken from reference TRBV5-1 and TRBJ1-4): KAGVTQTPRYLIKTRGQQVTLSCSPISGHRSVSWYQQTPGQGLQFLFEYFSETQRNKGNFPGRFSGRQFSNSRSEMNVSTLELGDSALYLCASSLWGGVGEKLFFGSGTQLSVL.

This clone was recorded a few times. The V gene is TRBV18, the J gene TRBJ2-1; perhaps TRBD2 as D (5 bases). Germline loops: CDR1 KGHSH, CDR2 LQKENI. Trimming shortened V by 2 bases and J by 9 bases, and 17 bases separated the two germline ends. The CDR3 length is 15 residues. DNA of the CDR3: TGTGCCAGCTCACCAGACTCCTCTCGAGGGATTGAGCAGTTCTTC. Translating it yields CASSPDSSRGIEQFF.

V is TRBV29-1 and J is TRBJ2-7; TRBD1 agrees at 8 bases. This CDR3 has 14 residues. Trimming cost V 4 bases and J 3 bases; bases outside gene matches: 8. Germline assignment: CDR1 SQVTM and CDR2 ANQGSEA. The CDR3 nucleotides are TGCAGCGTTGGGAAGGACAGGGCCCTCTACGAGCAGTACTTC. As protein: CSVGKDRALYEQYF.

V usage is TRBV28 and J usage is TRBJ2-7; the D is unclear. This CDR3 is built from 14 residues. Trimming stripped 5 bases from V and 8 bases from J, with 19 bases between. CDR1 and CDR2 from the germline V gene are MDHEN and SYDVKM. This CDR3 is CASSPWSEALKQYF. The CDR3 DNA follows: TGTGCCAGCAGTCCCTGGAGCGAGGCTCTCAAGCAGTACTTC.

The chain couples TRBV11-2 to TRBJ1-5; 8 nucleotides match TRBD1. The CDR3 is made up of 17 amino acids. The junction had 13 bases not matched to a gene; V was cut back by 5 bases and J by 4 bases. Germline values: CDR1 SGHAT, CDR2 FQNNGV. For the CDR3, the DNA is TGTGCCAGCAGCCTGGGGGGCCGGACAGGGTGGAATCAGCCCCAGCATTTT. Its translation is CASSLGGRTGWNQPQHF.

The gene calls are TRBV3-1 (or the pseudogene TRBV3-2) and TRBJ1-5, with a tentative D call TRBD1 (5 bases). Germline CDR1 reads LGHDT; CDR2 reads YNNKEL (reference sequence). This CDR3 has 15 amino acids. The germline V and J ends were trimmed by 4 bases and 2 bases, with 12 bases remaining between them. CDR3 DNA: TGTGCCAGCAGCCTCGGGAGGGGCCGCAATCAGCCCCAGCATTTT. The encoded protein is CASSLGRGRNQPQHF.

The chain joins TRBV15 to TRBJ1-5, with D perhaps matching TRBD1 (5 bases). This CDR3 has 17 residues. The germline V gene encodes CDR1 LNHNV and CDR2 YYDKDF (reference sequence). With 0 bases removed from V and 0 bases from J, the gap between germline ends came to 12 bases. The CDR3 loop reads CATSRDRTSYSNQPQHF. DNA of the CDR3: TGTGCCACCAGCAGAGATCGGACAAGCTATAGCAATCAGCCCCAGCATTTT.

This clone came up once. V gene TRBV5-1 combines with J gene TRBJ1-3, with 10 nucleotides matching TRBD1. The V gene's germline CDR1 is SGHRS and CDR2 YFSETQ. Unmatched junction bases numbered 1, after V lost 2 bases and J lost 8 bases. The CDR3 runs 13 residues. The DNA for the CDR3 is TGCGCCAGCAGCTTCGGACAGGGGGACACCATATATTTT. Its protein is CASSFGQGDTIYF.

J is TRBJ2-3 and V is TRBV7-8; TRBD1 aligns across 9 bases. The CDR3 length is 15 residues. Germline lookup yields CDR1 SGHVS and CDR2 FQNEAQ. V lost 6 bases, J lost 2 bases, and 6 bases stayed unmatched. The CDR3 sequence: CASSRDRVVTDTQYF. The CDR3, as DNA: TGTGCCAGCAGTCGGGACAGGGTCGTCACAGATACGCAGTATTTT.

This clone showed up just once. The rearrangement joins TRBV6-5 to TRBJ2-2; 11 bases align to TRBD1. J lost 5 bases, V lost 4 bases, and 6 bases had no gene match. Germline CDR1 and CDR2: MNHEY and SVGAGI. There are 16 residues in the CDR3. The CDR3 sequence: CASSFWDRGNTGELFF. The DNA for the CDR3 is TGTGCCAGCAGTTTCTGGGACAGGGGGAATACCGGGGAGCTGTTTTTT.

The CDR3 region is CASSEQGASNEQFF. The CDR3 nucleotides read TGTGCCAGCAGTGAGCAGGGGGCGAGTAATGAGCAGTTCTTC. The chain joins TRBV6-4 to TRBJ2-1, with 8 nucleotides matching TRBD1. V shed 3 bases, J shed 7 bases, and the junction held 5 bases outside the gene matches. The germline gives CDR1 MRHNA, CDR2 SNTAGT. The CDR3 covers 14 residues.

This rearrangement joins TRBV5-1 to TRBJ2-5, with 8 bases fitting TRBD2. The CDR3 contains 14 residues. V trimming: 2 bases; J trimming: 4 bases; junction bases outside the gene matches: 4. Looked up from germline, CDR1 is SGHRS and CDR2 is YFSETQ. CDR3 in amino acids: CASSFTAGVETQYF. The CDR3 DNA is TGCGCCAGCAGCTTTACAGCGGGAGTAGAGACCCAGTACTTC. Together with reference TRBV5-1 and TRBJ2-5, the CDR3 gives the full variable domain: KAGVTQTPRYLIKTRGQQVTLSCSPISGHRSVSWYQQTPGQGLQFLFEYFSETQRNKGNFPGRFSGRQFSNSRSEMNVSTLELGDSALYLCASSFTAGVETQYFGPGTRLLVL.

The genes are TRBV3-1 (or the pseudogene TRBV3-2) and TRBJ2-1; perhaps TRBD2 as D (6 bases). Germline CDR1 reads LGHDT; CDR2 reads YNNKEL (reference sequence). Trimming removed 4 bases from V and 8 bases from J, with 9 bases in between. This CDR3 is 12 amino acids long. CDR3 nucleotides: TGTGCCAGCAGCCGGGGGGTCCATGAGCAGTTCTTC. Translating it yields CASSRGVHEQFF.

This chain uses TRBV5-1 with TRBJ2-2, with TRBD2 matching 13 bases. The CDR3 is 17 residues long. V shed 3 bases, J shed 4 bases, and the junction held 6 bases outside the gene matches. Germline V gene data show CDR1 as SGHRS and CDR2 as YFSETQ. The CDR3 is CASSSQLAGGITGELFF. The CDR3 DNA reads TGCGCCAGCAGCTCCCAACTAGCGGGAGGGATCACCGGGGAGCTGTTTTTT. The full variable domain, completed using reference TRBV5-1 and TRBJ2-2, is KAGVTQTPRYLIKTRGQQVTLSCSPISGHRSVSWYQQTPGQGLQFLFEYFSETQRNKGNFPGRFSGRQFSNSRSEMNVSTLELGDSALYLCASSSQLAGGITGELFFGEGSRLTVL.

This rearrangement joins TRBV7-2 to TRBJ2-3; 8 bases map to TRBD2. The germline V gene has CDR1 SGHTA and CDR2 FQGNSA. V lost 5 bases to trimming and J lost 2 bases; unmatched junction nucleotides: 9. The CDR3 extends over 16 amino acids. The CDR3 protein is CASSRRTSLLTDTQYF. The DNA for the CDR3 is TGTGCCAGCAGCCGGCGGACTAGCCTACTCACAGATACGCAGTATTTT. The entire variable domain, with the rest obtained from reference TRBV7-2 and TRBJ2-3, is as follows: GAGVSQSPSNKVTEKGKDVELRCDPISGHTALYWYRQSLGQGLEFLIYFQGNSAPDKSGLPSDRFSAERTGGSVSTLTIQRTQQEDSAVYLCASSRRTSLLTDTQYFGPGTRLTVL.